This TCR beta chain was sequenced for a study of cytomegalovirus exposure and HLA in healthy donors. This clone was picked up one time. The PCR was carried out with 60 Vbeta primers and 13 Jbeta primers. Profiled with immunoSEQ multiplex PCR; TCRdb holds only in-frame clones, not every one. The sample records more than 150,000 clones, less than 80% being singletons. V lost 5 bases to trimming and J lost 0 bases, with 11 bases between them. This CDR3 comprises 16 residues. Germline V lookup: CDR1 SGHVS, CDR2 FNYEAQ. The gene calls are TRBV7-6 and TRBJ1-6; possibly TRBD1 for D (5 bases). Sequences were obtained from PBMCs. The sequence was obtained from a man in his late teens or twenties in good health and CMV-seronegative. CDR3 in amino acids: CASSPSGGSYNSPLHF. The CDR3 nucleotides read TGTGCCAGCAGCCCGAGCGGGGGCTCCTATAATTCACCCCTCCACTTT.